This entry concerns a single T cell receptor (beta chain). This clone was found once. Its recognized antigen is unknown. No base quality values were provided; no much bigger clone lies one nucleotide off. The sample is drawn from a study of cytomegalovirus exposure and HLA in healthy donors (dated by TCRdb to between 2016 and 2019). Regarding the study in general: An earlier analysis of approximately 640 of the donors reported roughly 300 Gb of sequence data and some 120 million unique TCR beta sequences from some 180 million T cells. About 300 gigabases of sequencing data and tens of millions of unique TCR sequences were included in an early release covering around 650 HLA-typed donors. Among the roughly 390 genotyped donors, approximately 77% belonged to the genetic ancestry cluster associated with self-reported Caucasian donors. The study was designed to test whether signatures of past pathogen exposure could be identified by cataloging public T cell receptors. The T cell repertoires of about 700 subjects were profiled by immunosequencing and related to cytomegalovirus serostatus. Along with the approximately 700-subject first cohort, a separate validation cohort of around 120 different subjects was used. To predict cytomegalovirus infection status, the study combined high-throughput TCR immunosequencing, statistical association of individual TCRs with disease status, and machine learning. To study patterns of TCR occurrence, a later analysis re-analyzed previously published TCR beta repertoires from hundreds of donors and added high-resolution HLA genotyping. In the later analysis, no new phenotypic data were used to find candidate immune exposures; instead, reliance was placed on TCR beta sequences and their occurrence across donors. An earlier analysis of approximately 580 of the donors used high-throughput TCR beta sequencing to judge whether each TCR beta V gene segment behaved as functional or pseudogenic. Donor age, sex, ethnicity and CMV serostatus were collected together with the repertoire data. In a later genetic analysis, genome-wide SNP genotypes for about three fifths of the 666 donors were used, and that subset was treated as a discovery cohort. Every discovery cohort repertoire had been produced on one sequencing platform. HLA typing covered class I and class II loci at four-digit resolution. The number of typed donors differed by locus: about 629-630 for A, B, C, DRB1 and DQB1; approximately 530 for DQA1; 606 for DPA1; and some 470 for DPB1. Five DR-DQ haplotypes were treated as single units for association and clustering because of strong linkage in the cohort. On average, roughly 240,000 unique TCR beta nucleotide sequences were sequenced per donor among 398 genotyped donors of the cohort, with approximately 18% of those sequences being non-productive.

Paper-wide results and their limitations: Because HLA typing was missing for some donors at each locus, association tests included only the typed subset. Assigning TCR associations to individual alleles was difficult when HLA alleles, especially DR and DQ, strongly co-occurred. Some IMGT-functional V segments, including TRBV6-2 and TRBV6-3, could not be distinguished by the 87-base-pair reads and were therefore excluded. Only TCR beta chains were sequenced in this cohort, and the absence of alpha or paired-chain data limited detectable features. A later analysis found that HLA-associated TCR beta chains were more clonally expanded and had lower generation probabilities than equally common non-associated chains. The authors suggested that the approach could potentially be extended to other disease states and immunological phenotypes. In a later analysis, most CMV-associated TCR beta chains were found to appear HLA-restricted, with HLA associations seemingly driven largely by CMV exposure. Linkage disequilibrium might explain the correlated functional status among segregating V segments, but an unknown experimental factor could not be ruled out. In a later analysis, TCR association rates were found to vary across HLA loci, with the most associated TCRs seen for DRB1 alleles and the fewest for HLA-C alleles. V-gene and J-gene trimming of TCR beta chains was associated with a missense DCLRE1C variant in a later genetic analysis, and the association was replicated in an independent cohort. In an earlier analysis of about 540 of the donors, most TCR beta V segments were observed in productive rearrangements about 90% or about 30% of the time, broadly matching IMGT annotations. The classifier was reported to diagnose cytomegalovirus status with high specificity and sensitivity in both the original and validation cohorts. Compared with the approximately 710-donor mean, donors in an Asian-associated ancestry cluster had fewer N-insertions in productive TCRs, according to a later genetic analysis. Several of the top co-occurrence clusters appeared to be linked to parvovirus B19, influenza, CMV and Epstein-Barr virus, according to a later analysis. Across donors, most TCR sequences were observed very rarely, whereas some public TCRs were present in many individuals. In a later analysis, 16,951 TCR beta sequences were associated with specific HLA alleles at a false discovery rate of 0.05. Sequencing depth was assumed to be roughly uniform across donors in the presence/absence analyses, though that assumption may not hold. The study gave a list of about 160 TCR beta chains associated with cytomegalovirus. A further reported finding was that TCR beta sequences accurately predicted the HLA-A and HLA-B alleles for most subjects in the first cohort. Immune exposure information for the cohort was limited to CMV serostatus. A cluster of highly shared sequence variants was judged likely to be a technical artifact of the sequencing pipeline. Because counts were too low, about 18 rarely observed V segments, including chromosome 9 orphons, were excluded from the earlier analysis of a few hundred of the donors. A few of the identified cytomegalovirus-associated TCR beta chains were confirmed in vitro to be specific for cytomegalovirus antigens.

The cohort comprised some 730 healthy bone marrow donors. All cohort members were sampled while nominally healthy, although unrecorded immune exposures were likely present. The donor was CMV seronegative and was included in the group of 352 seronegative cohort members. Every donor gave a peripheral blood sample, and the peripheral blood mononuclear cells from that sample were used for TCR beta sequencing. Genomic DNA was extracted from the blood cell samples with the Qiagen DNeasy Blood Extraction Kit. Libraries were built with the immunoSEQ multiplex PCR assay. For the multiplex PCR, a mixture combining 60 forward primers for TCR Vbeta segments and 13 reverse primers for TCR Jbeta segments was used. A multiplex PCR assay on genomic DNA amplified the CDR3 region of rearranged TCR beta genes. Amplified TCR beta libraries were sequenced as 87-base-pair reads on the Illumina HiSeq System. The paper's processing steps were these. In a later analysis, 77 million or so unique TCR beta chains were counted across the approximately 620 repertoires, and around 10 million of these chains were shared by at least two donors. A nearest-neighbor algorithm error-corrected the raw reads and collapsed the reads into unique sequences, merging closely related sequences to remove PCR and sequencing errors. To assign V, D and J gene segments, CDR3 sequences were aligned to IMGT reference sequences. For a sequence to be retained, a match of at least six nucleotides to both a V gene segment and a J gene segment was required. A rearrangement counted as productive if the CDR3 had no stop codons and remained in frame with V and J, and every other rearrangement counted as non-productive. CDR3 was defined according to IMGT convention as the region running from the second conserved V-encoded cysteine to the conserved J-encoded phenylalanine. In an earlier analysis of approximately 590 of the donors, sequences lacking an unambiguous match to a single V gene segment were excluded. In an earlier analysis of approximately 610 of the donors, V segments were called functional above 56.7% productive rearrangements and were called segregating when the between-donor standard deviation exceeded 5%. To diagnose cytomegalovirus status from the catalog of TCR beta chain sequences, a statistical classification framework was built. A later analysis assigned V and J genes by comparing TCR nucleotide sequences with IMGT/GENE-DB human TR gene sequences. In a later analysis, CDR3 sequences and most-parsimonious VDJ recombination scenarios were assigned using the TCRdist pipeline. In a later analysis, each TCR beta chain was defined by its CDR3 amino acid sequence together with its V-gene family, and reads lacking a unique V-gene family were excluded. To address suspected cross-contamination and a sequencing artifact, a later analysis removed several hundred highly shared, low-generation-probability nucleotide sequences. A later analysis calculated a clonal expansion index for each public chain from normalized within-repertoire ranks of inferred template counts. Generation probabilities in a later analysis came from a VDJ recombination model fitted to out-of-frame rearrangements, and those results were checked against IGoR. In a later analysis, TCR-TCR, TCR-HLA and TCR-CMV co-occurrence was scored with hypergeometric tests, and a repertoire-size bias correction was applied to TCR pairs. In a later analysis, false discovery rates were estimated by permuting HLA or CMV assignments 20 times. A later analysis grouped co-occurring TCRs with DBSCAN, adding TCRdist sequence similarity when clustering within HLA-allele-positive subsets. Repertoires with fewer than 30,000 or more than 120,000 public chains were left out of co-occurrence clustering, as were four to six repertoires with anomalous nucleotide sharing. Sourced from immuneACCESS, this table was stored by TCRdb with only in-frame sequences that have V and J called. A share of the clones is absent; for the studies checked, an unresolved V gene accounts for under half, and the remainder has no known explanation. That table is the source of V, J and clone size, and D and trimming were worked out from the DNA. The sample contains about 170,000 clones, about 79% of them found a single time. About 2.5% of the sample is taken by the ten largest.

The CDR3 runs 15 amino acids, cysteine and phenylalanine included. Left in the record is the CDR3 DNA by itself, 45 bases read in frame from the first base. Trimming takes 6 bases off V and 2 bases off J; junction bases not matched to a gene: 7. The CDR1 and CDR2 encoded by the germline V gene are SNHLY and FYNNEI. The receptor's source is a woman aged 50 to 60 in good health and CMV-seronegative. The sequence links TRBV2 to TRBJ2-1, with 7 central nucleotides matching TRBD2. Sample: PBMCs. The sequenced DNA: TGTGCCAGCAGCGAGAGCGGGGTTGCCTACAATGAGCAGTTCTTC. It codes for CASSESGVAYNEQFF.